A selection of T cell receptor beta chains follows, all from one sample in a study of T cells after yellow fever vaccination. TCRdb ran MiXCR on the 5' RACE reads and lists one entry per CDR3 protein. Of around 350,000 distinct CDR3 sequences in the sample, around 6.5% were seen once. The sample consisted of PBMCs, taken 5 days after the yellow fever booster vaccination. These receptors were obtained from a man aged 30 to 45 who received the YFV17D yellow fever vaccine. Both conserved end residues are trimmed from each CDR3.

j_gene: TRBJ2-7
v_gene: TRBV5-5
CDR3aa: ASSSDPGRTGVRGEQY

j_gene: TRBJ2-3
v_gene: TRBV7-9
CDR3aa: ASSYRWGTTDTQY

j_gene: TRBJ1-1
v_gene: TRBV9
CDR3aa: ASGISLNTEAF

j_gene: TRBJ2-2
v_gene: TRBV5-1
CDR3aa: ASSRNSGELF

j_gene: TRBJ1-6
v_gene: TRBV27
CDR3aa: ASTLRGRYNSPLH

j_gene: TRBJ2-7
v_gene: TRBV5-1
CDR3aa: ASSAQGQVDHEQY

j_gene: TRBJ2-2
v_gene: TRBV5-4
CDR3aa: ASSAGTSGRAGELF

j_gene: TRBJ2-7
v_gene: TRBV4-3
CDR3aa: ASSPFNLGTGYEQY

j_gene: TRBJ2-1
v_gene: TRBV29-1
CDR3aa: SVRLGPGRENEQF

j_gene: TRBJ1-5
v_gene: TRBV2
CDR3aa: ASNAMGSNQPQH

j_gene: TRBJ2-1
v_gene: TRBV7-2
CDR3aa: ASSSPRGSSGSNEQF

j_gene: TRBJ2-3
v_gene: TRBV6-1
CDR3aa: ASTSQTGPSTDTQY

j_gene: TRBJ1-5
v_gene: TRBV6-2/TRBV6-3
CDR3aa: ASRDPGGRQPQH

j_gene: TRBJ2-7
v_gene: TRBV20-1
CDR3aa: SARGHSGSSYEQY

j_gene: TRBJ2-7
v_gene: TRBV6-2/TRBV6-3
CDR3aa: ASNTGPPPYEQY

j_gene: TRBJ2-3
v_gene: TRBV6-5
CDR3aa: ASSYRGLAPLTDTQY

j_gene: TRBJ2-2
v_gene: TRBV11-2
CDR3aa: ASDQNTGELF

j_gene: TRBJ2-3
v_gene: TRBV20-1
CDR3aa: SARAGGLADTQY

j_gene: TRBJ2-1
v_gene: TRBV18
CDR3aa: ASSPRSSSYNEQF

j_gene: TRBJ2-3
v_gene: TRBV29-1
CDR3aa: SVDPSATDTQY

j_gene: TRBJ2-1
v_gene: TRBV7-2
CDR3aa: ASSLQQYEQF

j_gene: TRBJ2-7
v_gene: TRBV11-2
CDR3aa: ASSLGGLASSYEQY

j_gene: TRBJ2-1
v_gene: TRBV7-9
CDR3aa: ASSIDRSYNEQF

j_gene: TRBJ2-1
v_gene: TRBV28
CDR3aa: ASSLISGSYNEQF

j_gene: TRBJ2-7
v_gene: TRBV7-2
CDR3aa: ASSRPGSGYEQY

j_gene: TRBJ2-1
v_gene: TRBV9
CDR3aa: ASGEAGGWDEQF

j_gene: TRBJ2-4
v_gene: TRBV12-3/TRBV12-4
CDR3aa: ASSLPRTSGRALLAKNIQY

j_gene: TRBJ2-2
v_gene: TRBV20-1
CDR3aa: SARARLLNTGELF

j_gene: TRBJ2-7
v_gene: TRBV28
CDR3aa: ASNIGTVEQY

j_gene: TRBJ2-1
v_gene: TRBV20-1
CDR3aa: SALGTSGNEQF

j_gene: TRBJ2-1
v_gene: TRBV24-1
CDR3aa: ATSASSSYNEQF

j_gene: TRBJ2-2
v_gene: TRBV7-9
CDR3aa: ASSWDTSGSNTGELF

j_gene: TRBJ1-2
v_gene: TRBV6-2/TRBV6-3
CDR3aa: ASLRGVAGGYT

j_gene: TRBJ2-7
v_gene: TRBV12-3/TRBV12-4
CDR3aa: ASSLRSGASYPQY

j_gene: TRBJ2-7
v_gene: TRBV20-1
CDR3aa: SAPIRSLQGSGEQY

j_gene: TRBJ2-3
v_gene: TRBV20-1
CDR3aa: SARVSDTQY

j_gene: TRBJ2-2
v_gene: TRBV19
CDR3aa: ATKTSGTANTGELF

j_gene: TRBJ1-3
v_gene: TRBV29-1
CDR3aa: SALDRVGNTIY

j_gene: TRBJ2-7
v_gene: TRBV6-4
CDR3aa: ASSDSAGVLSWEGVSYEQY

j_gene: TRBJ2-1
v_gene: TRBV6-5
CDR3aa: ASSYPGLAGGNEQF

j_gene: TRBJ2-2
v_gene: TRBV9
CDR3aa: ASSVGIGGNTGELF

j_gene: TRBJ2-3
v_gene: TRBV12-3/TRBV12-4
CDR3aa: ASGRSRTDRQY

j_gene: TRBJ1-1
v_gene: TRBV7-7
CDR3aa: ASSKLSSTEAF

j_gene: TRBJ2-5
v_gene: TRBV25-1
CDR3aa: ASSHRGHKETQY

j_gene: TRBJ1-5
v_gene: TRBV19
CDR3aa: ASSDTGTAFNQPQH

j_gene: TRBJ2-1
v_gene: TRBV20-1
CDR3aa: SARDGGYEQF

j_gene: TRBJ2-1
v_gene: TRBV25-1
CDR3aa: ASSGLAGVSEQF

j_gene: TRBJ2-1
v_gene: TRBV4-3
CDR3aa: ASSQEGKVNEQF

j_gene: TRBJ2-6
v_gene: TRBV7-2
CDR3aa: ASSTPLTGANVLT

j_gene: TRBJ2-3
v_gene: TRBV6-2/TRBV6-3
CDR3aa: ASSYSSPRGLAGGLNTQY